This paragraph reports one T cell receptor (beta chain). The antigen it recognizes is unknown. The record has no base qualities; no much larger clone is one base away. The record originates from a study of shared clonotypes between healthy human individuals (dated by TCRdb to about 2020). Background for the entire study: The cohort included three men and two women between 18 and 49 years of age. For each donor, CD4 naive and CD4 memory were each run on three plates, CD8 naive on two plates, and CD8 memory on one plate. Blood TCR repertoires of five healthy adults were deeply sequenced to estimate repertoire size and the extent of clonotype sharing between individuals. Libraries were prepared and TCR repertoires were sequenced by different laboratories using diverse techniques, in order to increase sequencing depth and limit assay-specific biases. Each donor's leukapheresis produced roughly between roughly 0.85 and 9 billion PBMCs. Study-wide conclusions, independent of this receptor: The genetic and exposure-history diversity represented was limited by the small number of donors. Sharing across a handful of donors was observed for approximately 4.6% of naive CD4, 3.5% of naive CD8, 2% to 2.5% of memory CD4, and over 0.3% of memory CD8 clonotypes. Higher generation probabilities were observed for clonotypes shared by all four sorted-subset donors than for non-shared clonotypes. Pairwise subsampling led to the expectation that sequencing depth would affect the degree of clonotype sharing among donors. Naive subsets generally had larger estimated clonotype richness than memory subsets. Incomplete sequencing was indicated by rarefaction of sorted-subset datasets, despite the large sequencing depth. Sampling was restricted to blood, and TCR repertoires in tissues likely differ from the TCR repertoires found in blood.

Healthy HIV-negative adults with no recently reported acute infections or vaccinations were included as donors. Only Caucasian adults living in Nashville, Tennessee, USA were represented among the donors. CD4+ T cells were enriched by magnetic negative selection; naive cells were then positively selected on CD45RA, and the negative fraction formed the memory subset. After blood collection by leukapheresis, PBMCs were isolated using Ficoll-Histopaque density gradient centrifugation and then cryopreserved in the vapor phase of liquid nitrogen. Analytical flow cytometry was used to check the purity and quantity of each magnetically sorted T cell population. Genomic DNA was isolated from every sorted fraction and measured by UV absorbance on a Nanodrop 2000c. The germline V gene (reference sequence) sets CDR1 to LNHDA and CDR2 to SQIVND. From the cysteine through the phenylalanine, the CDR3 covers 16 amino acids. The sequence is cut down to CDR3 DNA, 48 bases in frame from base 1. Trimming costs V 2 bases and J 6 bases, and their ends lie 17 bases apart.

Using the deep immunoSEQ assay, TCR CDR3 regions were amplified from genomic DNA by multiplex PCR. Extracted genomic DNA from each cell subset was distributed evenly across all wells of several immunoSEQ 96-well plates, and each plate was treated as a replicate. For sorted subsets, around 200 ng genomic DNA, equal to 30,000 or so T cell genomes, was loaded into each replicate PCR. The purified libraries were quantified using a Qubit 3.0 fluorometer, sized with a Bioanalyzer 2100, and then quantified again using the KAPA Library Quantification kit. Each immunoSEQ 96-well plate was sequenced on its own single-read 150-cycle Illumina NextSeq 550 flow cell. The study's processing was this. Because the immunoSEQ output held only junctional sequences and lacked quality scores, the filtering could not match the filtering applied to full-length reads. To assign V/J genes and CDR3, sequences were annotated using PyIR, a Python wrapper for IgBLAST v1.9, with IMGT germline references. Reads were filtered out if the reads had weak V/J assignments (E-value above 1e-6), no CDR3, stop codons, out-of-frame junctions, or ambiguous translated residues. V3J clonotypes were defined as sequences sharing an identical inferred V gene, J gene, and CDR3 amino acid sequence. To compute the percentage overlap between repertoires, the number of shared unique clonotypes was divided by the size of the smaller repertoire. RTK rarefaction, the Chao1 estimator, and Recon v2.1 estimates of unobserved clonotypes were used to assess repertoire richness. OLGA was used to compute generation probabilities for all TCRbeta clonotypes that the gDNA method yielded from a handful of donors. TCRdb carries this immuneACCESS record with in-frame sequences only. Its versions omit some clonotypes, under half of them owing to an unresolved V gene in the studies checked, with the rest unexplained. V and J calls plus clone size are reproduced from that table; the DNA served to infer D and trimming. This sample is represented by over a million clones; over 95% of them were singletons. Together, the top ten hold roughly 1.1% of the sample.

The sequence is built from TRBV19 and TRBJ1-5, with TRBD1 perhaps the D gene, on 5 matching bases. The TCR was taken from a man aged 30-40 years in good health. The sample comprised naive CD4+ T cells sorted from blood. According to the study, the label for this sample's cell subset or site signals: CD45RA+ positively selected. The DNA reads as follows: TGTGCCAGTAGTATACCCCCGCAACCGAGGGGTCAGCCCCAGCATTTT. It is translated as CASSIPPQPRGQPQHF.